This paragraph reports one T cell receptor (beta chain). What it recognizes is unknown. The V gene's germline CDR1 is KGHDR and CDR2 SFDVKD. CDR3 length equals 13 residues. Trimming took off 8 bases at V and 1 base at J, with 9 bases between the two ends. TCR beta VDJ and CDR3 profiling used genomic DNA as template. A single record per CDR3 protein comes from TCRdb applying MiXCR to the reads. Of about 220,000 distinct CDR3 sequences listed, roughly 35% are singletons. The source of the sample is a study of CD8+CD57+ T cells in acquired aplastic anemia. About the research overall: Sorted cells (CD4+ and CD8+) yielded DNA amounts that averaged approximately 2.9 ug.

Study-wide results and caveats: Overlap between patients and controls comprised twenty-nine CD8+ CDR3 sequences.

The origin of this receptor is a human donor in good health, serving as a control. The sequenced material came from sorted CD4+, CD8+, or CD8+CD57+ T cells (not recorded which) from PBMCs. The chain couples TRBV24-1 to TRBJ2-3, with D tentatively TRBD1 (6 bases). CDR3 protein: CATKQGGTDTQYF. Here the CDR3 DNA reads TGTGCCACCAAACAGGGTGGCACAGATACGCAGTATTTT.